Listed below are T cell receptor beta chains from one sample, sequenced in a study of CD8+CD57+ T cells in acquired aplastic anemia. TCRdb re-called the reads through MiXCR, storing one row per CDR3 protein. Here the sample spans about 160,000 distinct CDR3 sequences, around 40% being singletons. The specimen sequenced was sorted CD4+, CD8+, or CD8+CD57+ T cells (not recorded which) from PBMCs. These receptors all stem from a human donor in good health. Each CDR3 is given with its conserved first and last residue. Fields, in order: CDR3 DNA, CDR3 protein, clone size, D gene, J gene, V gene. D genes are given only for firm matches. Clone size is stated in some rows and not others, as once, few, many or a class when expanded.

TGTGCCAGCAGCATCGGACAGGGATCCTCCTATGGCTACACCTTC	CASSIGQGSSYGYTF	.	TRBD1	TRBJ1-2	TRBV7-9
TGTGCCAGCAGCGTCAGGGGGAACGGGGCTGAAGCTTTCTTT	CASSVRGNGAEAFF	few	TRBD1	TRBJ1-1	TRBV7-2
TGTGCCAGCAGTTTTCTTTGGAATTGGGGGGCGTTGGGAGCGAGCACAGATACGCAGTATTTT	CASSFLWNWGALGASTDTQYF	few	.	TRBJ2-3	TRBV25-1
TGTGCCAGTACCGTCGGGAGCTCCTACGAGCAGTACTTC	CASTVGSSYEQYF	once	.	TRBJ2-7	TRBV19
TGTGCCAGCGAGGGACAGGGCACCTACGAGCAGTACTTC	CASEGQGTYEQYF	many	TRBD1	TRBJ2-7	TRBV6-2/TRBV6-3
TGTGCCAGCAGCTTAGGGCAGGGGGCCACTAATGAAAAACTGTTTTTT	CASSLGQGATNEKLFF	.	TRBD1	TRBJ1-4	TRBV7-6
TGTGCCAGTAGTATGGTTCCTTACAATGAGCAGTTCTTC	CASSMVPYNEQFF	.	.	TRBJ2-1	TRBV19
TGTGCCAGCGGCGGACAGGGACTTACCAAAAACATTCAGTACTTC	CASGGQGLTKNIQYF	.	TRBD1	TRBJ2-4	TRBV6-1
TGTGCCAGCAGCTCGACGGGACATTTGGAGACCCAGTACTTC	CASSSTGHLETQYF	many	.	TRBJ2-5	TRBV5-8
TGCAGCGTTGTCCTTGGGGGAAATTGGGCTGAAGCTTTCTTT	CSVVLGGNWAEAFF	.	.	TRBJ1-1	TRBV29-1